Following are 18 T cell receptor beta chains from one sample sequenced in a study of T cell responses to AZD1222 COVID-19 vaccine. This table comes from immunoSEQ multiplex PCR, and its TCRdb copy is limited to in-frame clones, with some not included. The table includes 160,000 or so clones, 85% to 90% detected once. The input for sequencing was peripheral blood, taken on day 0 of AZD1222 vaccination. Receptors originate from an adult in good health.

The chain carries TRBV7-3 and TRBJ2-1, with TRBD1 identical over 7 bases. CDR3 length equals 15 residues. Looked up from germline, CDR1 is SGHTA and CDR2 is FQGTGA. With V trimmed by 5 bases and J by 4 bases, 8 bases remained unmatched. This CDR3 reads CASSPAGTDYNEQFF. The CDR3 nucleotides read TGTGCCAGCAGCCCAGCCGGGACAGATTACAATGAGCAGTTCTTC.

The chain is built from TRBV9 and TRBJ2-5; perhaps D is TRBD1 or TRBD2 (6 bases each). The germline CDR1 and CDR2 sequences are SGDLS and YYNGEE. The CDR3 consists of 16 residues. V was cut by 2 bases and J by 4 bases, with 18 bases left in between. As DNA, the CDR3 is TGTGCCAGCAGCGTCCGTCCGGGGGCAAAGGGAGAGACCCAGTACTTC. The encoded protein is CASSVRPGAKGETQYF.

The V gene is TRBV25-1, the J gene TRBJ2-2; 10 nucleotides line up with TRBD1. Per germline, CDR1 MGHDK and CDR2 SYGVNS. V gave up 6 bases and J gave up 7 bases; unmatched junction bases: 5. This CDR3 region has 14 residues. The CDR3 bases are TGTGCCAGCAGCCGGGACAGGGGATACGGGGAGCTGTTTTTT. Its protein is CASSRDRGYGELFF. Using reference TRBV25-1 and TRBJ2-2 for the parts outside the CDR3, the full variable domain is EADIYQTPRYLVIGTGKKITLECSQTMGHDKMYWYQQDPGMELHLIHYSYGVNSTEKGDLSSESTVSRIRTEHFPLTLESARPSHTSQYLCASSRDRGYGELFFGEGSRLTVL.

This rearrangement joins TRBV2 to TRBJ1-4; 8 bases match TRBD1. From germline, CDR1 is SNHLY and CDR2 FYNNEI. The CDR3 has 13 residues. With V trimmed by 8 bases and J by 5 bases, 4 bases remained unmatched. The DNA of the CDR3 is TGTGCCAGCCAGGACAGGGTGAATGAAAAACTGTTTTTT. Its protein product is CASQDRVNEKLFF. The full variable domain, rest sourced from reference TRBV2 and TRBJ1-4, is EPEVTQTPSHQVTQMGQEVILRCVPISNHLYFYWYRQILGQKVEFLVSFYNNEISEKSEIFDDQFSVERPDGSNFTLKIRSTKLEDSAMYFCASQDRVNEKLFFGSGTQLSVL.

The CDR3 sequence is CASSLSGGHGELFF. The CDR3 DNA sequence: TGTGCCAGCAGCTTATCCGGGGGCCACGGGGAGCTGTTTTTT. The gene calls are TRBV7-2 and TRBJ2-2; the D call may be TRBD1 or TRBD2 (6 bases each). The V end was cut by 2 bases, the J end by 7 bases, with 11 bases between. Germline V gives CDR1 SGHTA, CDR2 FQGNSA. CDR3 length: 14 residues.

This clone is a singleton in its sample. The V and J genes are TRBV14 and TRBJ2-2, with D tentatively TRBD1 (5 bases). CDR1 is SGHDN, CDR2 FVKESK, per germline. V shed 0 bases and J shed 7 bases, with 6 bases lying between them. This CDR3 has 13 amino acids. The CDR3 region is CASSQDQGGELFF. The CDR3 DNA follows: TGTGCCAGCAGCCAAGATCAGGGCGGGGAGCTGTTTTTT. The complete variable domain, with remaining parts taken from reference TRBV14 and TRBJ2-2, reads EAGVTQFPSHSVIEKGQTVTLRCDPISGHDNLYWYRRVMGKEIKFLLHFVKESKQDESGMPNNRFLAERTGGTYSTLKVQPAELEDSGVYFCASSQDQGGELFFGEGSRLTVL.

The CDR3 region is CASSRGLAEETQYF. The CDR3 region has the DNA TGTGCCAGCAGCCGGGGACTAGCGGAAGAGACCCAGTACTTC. The V gene is TRBV7-2, the J gene TRBJ2-5, with 11 nucleotides matching TRBD2. V trimming: 5 bases; J trimming: 3 bases; junction bases outside the gene matches: 2. The CDR3 runs to 14 residues. The germline CDR1 and CDR2 sequences are SGHTA and FQGNSA.

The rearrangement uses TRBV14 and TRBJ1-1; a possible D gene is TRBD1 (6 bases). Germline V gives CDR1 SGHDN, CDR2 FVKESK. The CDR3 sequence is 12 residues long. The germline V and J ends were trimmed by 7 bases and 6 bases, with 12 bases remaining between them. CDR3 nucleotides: TGTGCCAGCAATAAGGGGGTCGCTGAAGCTTTCTTT. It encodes CASNKGVAEAFF.

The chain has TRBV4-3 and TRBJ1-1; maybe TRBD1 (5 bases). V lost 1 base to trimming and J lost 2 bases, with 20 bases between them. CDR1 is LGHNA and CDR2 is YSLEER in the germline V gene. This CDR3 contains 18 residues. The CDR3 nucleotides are TGCGCCAGCAGCCAAGTTCTTATCTCGGGACCCCAAAACACTGAAGCTTTCTTT. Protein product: CASSQVLISGPQNTEAFF.

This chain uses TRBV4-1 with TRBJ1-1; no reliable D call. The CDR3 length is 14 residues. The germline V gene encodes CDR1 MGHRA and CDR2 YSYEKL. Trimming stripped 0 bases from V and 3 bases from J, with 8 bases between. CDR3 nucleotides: TGCGCCAGCAGCCAAGATCGTCCGGACACTGAAGCTTTCTTT. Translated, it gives CASSQDRPDTEAFF.

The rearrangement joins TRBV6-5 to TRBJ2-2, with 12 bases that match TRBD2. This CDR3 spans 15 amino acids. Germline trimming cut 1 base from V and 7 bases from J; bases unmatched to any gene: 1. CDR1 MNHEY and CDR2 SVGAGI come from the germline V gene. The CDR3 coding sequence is TGTGCCAGCAGTTACTGGACTAGCGGGATCGGGGAGCTGTTTTTT. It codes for CASSYWTSGIGELFF.

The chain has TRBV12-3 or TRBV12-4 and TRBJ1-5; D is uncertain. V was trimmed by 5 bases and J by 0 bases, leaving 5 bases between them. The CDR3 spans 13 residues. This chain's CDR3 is CASSKNSNQPQHF. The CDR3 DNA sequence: TGTGCCAGCAGTAAAAATAGCAATCAGCCCCAGCATTTT.

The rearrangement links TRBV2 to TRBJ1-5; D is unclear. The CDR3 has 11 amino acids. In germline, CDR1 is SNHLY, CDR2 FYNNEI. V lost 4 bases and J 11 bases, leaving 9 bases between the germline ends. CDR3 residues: CASSVFSAQHF. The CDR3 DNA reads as TGTGCCAGCAGTGTGTTTTCAGCCCAGCATTTT.

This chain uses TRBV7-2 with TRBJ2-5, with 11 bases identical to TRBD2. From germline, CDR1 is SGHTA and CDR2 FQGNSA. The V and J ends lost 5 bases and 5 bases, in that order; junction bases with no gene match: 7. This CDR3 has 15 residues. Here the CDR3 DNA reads TGTGCCAGCAGCATGAGACTAGCGGGGCAGGAGACCCAGTACTTC. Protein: CASSMRLAGQETQYF.

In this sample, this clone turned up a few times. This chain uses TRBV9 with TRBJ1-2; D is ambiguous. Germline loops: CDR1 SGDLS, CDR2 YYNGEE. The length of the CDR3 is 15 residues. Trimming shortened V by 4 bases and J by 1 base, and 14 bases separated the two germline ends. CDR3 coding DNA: TGTGCCAGCAGCCACCGGGCAGACGATAACTATGGCTACACCTTC. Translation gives CASSHRADDNYGYTF. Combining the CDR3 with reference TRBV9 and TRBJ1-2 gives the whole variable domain DSGVTQTPKHLITATGQRVTLRCSPRSGDLSVYWYQQSLDQGLQFLIQYYNGEERAKGNILERFSAQQFPDLHSELNLSSLELGDSALYFCASSHRADDNYGYTFGSGTRLTVV.

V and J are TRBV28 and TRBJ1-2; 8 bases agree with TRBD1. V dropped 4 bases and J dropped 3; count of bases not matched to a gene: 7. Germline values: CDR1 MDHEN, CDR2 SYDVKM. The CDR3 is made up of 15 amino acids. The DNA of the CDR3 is TGTGCCAGCAGTTCTGGACAGGGAAATGACTATGGCTACACCTTC. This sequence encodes CASSSGQGNDYGYTF.

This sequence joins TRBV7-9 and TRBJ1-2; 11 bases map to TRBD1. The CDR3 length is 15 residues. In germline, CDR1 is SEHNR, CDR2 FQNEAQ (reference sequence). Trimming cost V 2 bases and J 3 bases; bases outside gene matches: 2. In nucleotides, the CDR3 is TGTGCCAGCAGCTTATCGGACAGGGGGCACTATGGCTACACCTTC. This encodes CASSLSDRGHYGYTF.

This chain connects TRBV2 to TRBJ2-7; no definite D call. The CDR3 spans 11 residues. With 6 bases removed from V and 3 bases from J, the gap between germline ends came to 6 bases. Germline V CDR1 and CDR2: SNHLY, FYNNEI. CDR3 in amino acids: CASRGFYEQYF. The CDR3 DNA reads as TGTGCCAGCAGGGGGTTCTACGAGCAGTACTTC.